The source of this T cell receptor beta chain is a study of blood T cell repertoires in COVID-19. This CDR3 has 19 residues. The V gene's germline CDR1 is ENHRY and CDR2 SYGVKD. J lost 0 bases, V lost 3 bases, and 11 bases had no gene match. Some clones are missing from TCRdb's copy, which holds only in-frame ones; the method was immunoSEQ multiplex PCR. The table includes a few hundred thousand clones, around 90% detected once. The source of this sequence is a woman aged 40 to 55 who had recovered from COVID-19. The V gene is TRBV10-3, the J gene TRBJ2-2, with 9 bases fitting TRBD2. The sequenced sample was peripheral blood. The DNA of the CDR3 is TGTGCCATCAGTGACCCGACGGGGCTAGCGGGACCGAACACCGGGGAGCTGTTTTTT. It yields the protein CAISDPTGLAGPNTGELFF.